The clone carrying this TCR beta chain has only a few counts. This record comes from a study of radiation and T cells in renal cell carcinoma. The table came from immunoSEQ multiplex PCR; TCRdb's copy has only in-frame clones and leaves some out. The sample has 150,000 or so clones; 70% to 90% are singletons. V trimming: 9 bases; J trimming: 6 bases; junction bases outside the gene matches: 7. The CDR3 totals 13 residues. Germline-derived CDR1 and CDR2 are SGHTS and YDEGEE. Time point indicated: baseline pretreatment blood. The treatment is: 15 Gy SBRT to primary tumor, nephrectomy 4 weeks later. This receptor was obtained from a woman aged 50 to 60 with renal cell carcinoma. V gene TRBV5-8 combines with J gene TRBJ1-1; 11 positions match TRBD1. The specimen comprised blood, sampled from a patient whose treatment included radiotherapy and nephrectomy. CDR3 in DNA: TGTGCCACCGGGACAGGGGGGCCTTCTGAAGCTTTCTTT. Translating gives CATGTGGPSEAFF.